The 7 T cell receptor beta chains presented below share a single source sample, sequenced in a study of immune heterogeneity within non-small cell lung tumors. Bulk tumor genomic DNA, 600 ng per sample, was used as template. Biopsies, several per primary tumor and spaced far apart, were collected during surgery. It was patients with untreated, newly diagnosed non-small cell lung cancer who underwent curative surgery. Multiplex PCR relied on 32 V and 13 J primers to amplify TCR beta CDR3. TCRdb re-derived calls from the multiplex PCR reads in MiXCR, one entry per CDR3 protein. The table has under 5,500 distinct CDR3 sequences, 20% to 25% seen once. The sequenced sample consisted of lung tumor tissue. Every receptor here comes from a man between 65 and 85 years old with non-small cell lung cancer.

This clonotype is categorized as medium-sized. This sequence joins TRBV20-1 and TRBJ2-1; 11 bases align to TRBD2. CDR1 is DFQATT, CDR2 SNEGSKA, per germline (reference sequence). The CDR3 contains 15 residues. Trimming cost V 5 bases and J 3 bases; bases outside gene matches: 6. In nucleotides, the CDR3 is TGCAGTGCTTGGGGACTAGCGGCTCTCTACAATGAGCAGTTCTTC. The encoded protein is CSAWGLAALYNEQFF.

This clonotype is labeled medium-sized. The chain employs TRBV7-8 and TRBJ1-2; D is perhaps TRBD1 (5 bases). CDR1 and CDR2 (germline): SGHVS, FQNEAQ. This CDR3 comprises 14 residues. V gave up 4 bases and J gave up 8 bases, with 17 bases separating them. For the CDR3, the DNA is TGTGCCAGCAGCTCTGGCGGCGGGGCCAGGGGCTACACCTTC. It yields the protein CASSSGGGARGYTF.

In its sample, this clonotype ranks as medium-sized. This rearrangement joins TRBV7-8 to TRBJ1-2; the D is unclear. Trimming left V 2 bases short and J 2 bases short, with 9 bases between. The CDR3 has 14 residues. Germline loops: CDR1 SGHVS, CDR2 FQNEAQ. The CDR3 loop reads CASSLQAGNYGYTF. CDR3 bases: TGTGCCAGCAGCTTACAGGCGGGGAACTATGGCTACACCTTC.

This clonotype was seen more than once but under ten times. The chain employs TRBV20-1 and TRBJ2-6, with 8 bases that match TRBD2. Trimming removed 0 bases from V and 2 bases from J; junction bases left unmatched: 6. Germline CDR1 and CDR2: DFQATT and SNEGSKA (reference sequence). CDR3 size: 17 residues. DNA of the CDR3: TGCAGTGCTAGAGACCTAAAAGCGGGAGCTGGGGCCAACGTCCTGACTTTC. It translates to CSARDLKAGAGANVLTF.

This clonotype was observed a few times. This sequence joins TRBV20-1 and TRBJ1-3; possibly TRBD1 for D (5 bases). Trimming left V 7 bases short and J 2 bases short, with 21 bases between. Germline CDR1 is DFQATT and CDR2 is SNEGSKA (reference sequence). The CDR3 covers 16 residues. The CDR3 reads CSVEGPKGLPGNTIYF. CDR3 in DNA: TGCAGTGTCGAGGGACCGAAGGGTCTCCCTGGAAACACCATATATTTT.

This clonotype appeared once. A clone one base away is much larger, so this may be a read error. The gene calls are TRBV28 and TRBJ2-1; a weak D match, TRBD2 (6 bases). Germline V CDR1 and CDR2: MDHEN, SYDVKM. The CDR3 runs to 16 residues. The CDR3 here is CACSLYGRWGDNEQFF. CDR3 DNA: TGTGCCTGCAGTTTATATGGCAGGTGGGGGGACAATGAGCAGTTCTTC.

Details on this clonotype: Being one base from a much bigger clone, this may be a read error. The J gene is TRBJ1-2, the V gene TRBV20-1, with a tentative D call TRBD1 (5 bases). Germline CDR1 DFQATT, CDR2 SNEGSKA (reference sequence). The CDR3 has 12 residues. The V end lost 5 bases, the J end lost 9 bases, and 16 bases lay between the germline ends. CDR3 residues: CSAVQGWGSYTF. The CDR3 DNA reads TGCAGTGCTGTCCAGGGATGGGGAAGCTACACCTTC.